The T cell receptor beta chain described here comes from a study of response to subunit inactivated influenza vaccine. Study results and limitations: With each seasonal influenza vaccination, the authors suggested, few new T cells are recruited.

TCRdb re-analysed the RT-PCR reads in MiXCR, keeping a single row per CDR3 protein. The sample records approximately 290,000 distinct CDR3 sequences, about 20% being singletons. Comments on this clonotype: Its specificity is not known.

CDR1 is MNHEY, CDR2 SMNVEV, per germline (reference sequence). Trimming took off 3 bases at V and 10 bases at J, with 7 bases between the two ends. This CDR3 spans 12 amino acids. Sequenced material: PBMCs from blood, taken approximately 22 months after vaccination. The receptor was isolated from a man between 50 and 70 years old who received an inactivated influenza vaccine. This sequence joins TRBV27 and TRBJ1-6; D unclear. The CDR3 is CASSFLGSPLHF. The CDR3 DNA reads as TGTGCCAGCAGTTTTCTCGGATCACCCCTCCACTTT.